This TCR beta chain appears in the sequencing data of a study of blood T cells in healthy people across ages. This clonotype appeared a few times. The second PCR ran about 6 to 11 cycles with a sample-barcoded 5' primer and J-beta primers. TCRdb re-called the 5' RACE reads with MiXCR, one entry per CDR3 protein. The sample contains over 500,000 distinct CDR3 sequences, about a quarter of which appear only once. Germline trimming cut 6 bases from V and 6 bases from J; bases unmatched to any gene: 11. The CDR3 sequence is 15 residues long. This sample also belongs to another study, concerning T cells of mothers and their children.

Sequencing used blood. The genes are TRBV12-3 or TRBV12-4 and TRBJ2-1, with TRBD2 matching 7 bases. The receptor's source is a boy aged 2 to 10 in good health. The CDR3 DNA follows: TGTGCCAGCAGCGGGGGGAGTTCTTCCGTCAATGAGCAGTTCTTC. Amino acids: CASSGGSSSVNEQFF.